The 29 T cell receptor beta chains in this list originate from one sample, sequenced in a study of cytotoxic CD8 clonotypes in ibrutinib-treated CLL. Assay used: immunoSEQ multiplex PCR; TCRdb lists only in-frame clones, some missing. The repertoire holds about 140,000 clones, with around 84% as singletons. Sequenced here: PBMCs, sampled after 36 months of ibrutinib treatment. The source is a human donor with chronic lymphocytic leukemia.

V is TRBV18 and J is TRBJ2-3; TRBD2 is a possible D gene (6 bases). Trimming stripped 0 bases from V and 2 bases from J, with 15 bases between. The CDR3 has 17 residues. Germline assignment: CDR1 KGHSH and CDR2 LQKENI. CDR3 bases: TGTGCCAGCTCACCACCGTCGTCCGGGGGATTCACAGATACGCAGTATTTT. Residues: CASSPPSSGGFTDTQYF.

This chain uses TRBV2 with TRBJ1-1; D call uncertain. V was trimmed by 5 bases and J by 3 bases, leaving 16 bases between them. The germline V gene encodes CDR1 SNHLY and CDR2 FYNNEI. The length of the CDR3 is 15 residues. The CDR3 is CASSSGPGGDTEAFF. CDR3 bases: TGTGCCAGCAGTTCCGGCCCAGGAGGAGACACTGAAGCTTTCTTT.

The rearrangement uses TRBV9 and TRBJ2-2; 9 nucleotides line up with TRBD2. Germline trimming cut 4 bases from V and 1 base from J; bases unmatched to any gene: 5. The germline CDR1 and CDR2 sequences are SGDLS and YYNGEE. The CDR3 extends over 16 amino acids. In DNA, the CDR3 is TGTGCCAGCAGCACTGGACTAGCGCTGAACACCGGGGAGCTGTTTTTT. It encodes CASSTGLALNTGELFF. The variable domain in full, completed from reference TRBV9 and TRBJ2-2, reads DSGVTQTPKHLITATGQRVTLRCSPRSGDLSVYWYQQSLDQGLQFLIQYYNGEERAKGNILERFSAQQFPDLHSELNLSSLELGDSALYFCASSTGLALNTGELFFGEGSRLTVL.

This clone has only a few counts. This chain links TRBV6-5 with TRBJ1-1; the D is unclear. Germline V gene lookup returns CDR1 MNHEY and CDR2 SVGAGI. The CDR3 contains 13 residues. Trimming cost V 4 bases and J 1 base, with 7 bases left between them. CDR3 nucleotide sequence: TGTGCCAGCAGTTCCCCATCGAACACTGAAGCTTTCTTT. Translated: CASSSPSNTEAFF.

This clone was counted between two and nine times. V and J are TRBV5-1 and TRBJ2-5; weak D call: TRBD1 (6 bases). V was pared by 2 bases and J by 5 bases, with 10 bases between. Germline CDR1 and CDR2: SGHRS and YFSETQ. There are 13 residues in the CDR3. This CDR3 reads CASSFHQGETQYF. The CDR3 DNA sequence: TGCGCCAGCAGCTTTCACCAGGGGGAGACCCAGTACTTC.

The J gene is TRBJ1-1, the V gene TRBV7-2; D is possibly TRBD1 (6 bases). The ends were cut back, 7 bases at V and 1 base at J, with 19 bases in the middle. CDR3 length equals 16 residues. Germline V gives CDR1 SGHTA, CDR2 FQGNSA. CDR3 nucleotides: TGTGCCAGCACTCCCAGACAACAGGGCCCGAACACTGAAGCTTTCTTT. Amino acids: CASTPRQQGPNTEAFF.

This rearrangement joins TRBV23-1 to TRBJ2-2; D is perhaps TRBD1 (5 bases). TRBV23-1 is noted as an ORF with a role that remains uncertain. Between the trimmed V and J ends, which lost 3 bases and 0 bases, there was a span of 11 bases. This CDR3 is 16 amino acids long. In DNA, the CDR3 is TGCGCCAGCAGTCACTCAAGGACATCGAACACCGGGGAGCTGTTTTTT. Translated, it gives CASSHSRTSNTGELFF.

The chain has TRBV2 and TRBJ2-1, with D tentatively TRBD2 (5 bases). The CDR3 is made up of 17 amino acids. From germline, CDR1 is SNHLY and CDR2 FYNNEI. The V and J ends lost 9 bases and 0 bases respectively, with 21 bases between them. CDR3 residues: CARRLRADPSSYNEQFF. The DNA for the CDR3 is TGTGCCAGACGATTGAGAGCGGACCCGAGCTCCTACAATGAGCAGTTCTTC.

This rearrangement joins TRBV5-4 to TRBJ2-1, with no clear D. V lost 0 bases, J lost 4 bases, and 5 bases lay in between. The germline V gene has CDR1 SGHNT and CDR2 YYREEE (reference sequence). The CDR3 sequence is 13 residues long. CDR3 coding DNA: TGTGCCAGCAGCTTGGGTTTATACAATGAGCAGTTCTTC. This codes for CASSLGLYNEQFF.

V and J are TRBV30 and TRBJ1-2; TRBD1 agrees at 8 bases. Looked up from germline, CDR1 is GTSNPN and CDR2 is SVGIG (reference sequence). The V segment lost 1 base and the J segment 1 base; nucleotides outside the gene matches: 8. The CDR3 length is 16 residues. The CDR3 sequence: CAWSGDRGELNYGYTF. Here the CDR3 DNA reads TGTGCCTGGAGTGGTGACAGGGGAGAACTTAACTATGGCTACACCTTC.

The chain couples TRBV6-1 to TRBJ2-1, with TRBD2 identical over 9 bases. The CDR3 loop spans 13 amino acids. Germline CDR1 MNHNS, CDR2 SASEGT. V lost 8 bases, J lost 9 bases, and 8 bases stayed unmatched. CDR3: CASLRGGIVEQFF. In DNA, the CDR3 is TGTGCCAGCCTGCGGGGGGGAATTGTTGAGCAGTTCTTC.

The J gene is TRBJ2-1, the V gene TRBV2; D may be TRBD1 (8 bases). The germline V and J ends were trimmed by 5 bases and 9 bases, with 20 bases remaining between them. This CDR3 region has 15 residues. Germline CDR1 reads SNHLY; CDR2 reads FYNNEI. The DNA of the CDR3 is TGTGCCAGCAGTTGGACAGGGAGGGGTGTGAGTGAGCAGTTCTTC. This encodes CASSWTGRGVSEQFF.

This sequence joins TRBV19 and TRBJ1-2; D is unclear. This CDR3 has 14 amino acids. Germline V CDR1 and CDR2: LNHDA, SQIVND (reference sequence). Trimming took off 7 bases at V and 4 bases at J, with 16 bases between the two ends. This CDR3 reads CASKYSQAGYGYTF. In DNA, the CDR3 is TGTGCCAGTAAATACAGCCAGGCGGGCTATGGCTACACCTTC.

The V and J genes are TRBV6-4 and TRBJ1-2, with 8 bases fitting TRBD1. CDR1 and CDR2 (germline): MRHNA, SNTAGT. After removal of 6 bases from V and 4 bases from J, the junction contained 19 bases not matched to a gene. This CDR3 spans 18 amino acids. This CDR3 is CASSMAGGSKGPVYGYTF. Here the CDR3 DNA reads TGTGCCAGCAGCATGGCAGGGGGCTCTAAGGGCCCCGTCTATGGCTACACCTTC.

V is TRBV28 and J is TRBJ1-4; 7 bases agree with TRBD1. CDR1 and CDR2 from the germline V gene are MDHEN and SYDVKM. V gave up 8 bases and J gave up 2 bases; unmatched junction bases: 5. The CDR3 consists of 14 residues. The chain's CDR3 is CASGLGGTNEKLFF. The CDR3 region has the DNA TGTGCCAGCGGACTAGGGGGCACTAATGAAAAACTGTTTTTT.

This clone was seen a few times. This sequence joins TRBV10-3 and TRBJ1-5, with D tentatively TRBD1 (6 bases). The CDR3 runs to 13 residues. Germline V lookup: CDR1 ENHRY, CDR2 SYGVKD. V dropped 2 bases and J dropped 6 bases, with 8 bases sitting between them. The CDR3 DNA sequence: TGTGCCATCAGTGAGGCAGGGGCTCAGCCCCAGCATTTT. It codes for CAISEAGAQPQHF.

V and J are TRBV29-1 and TRBJ2-6; D unresolved. The CDR3 extends over 14 amino acids. V lost 4 bases, J lost 3 bases, and 10 bases lay in between. The V gene's germline CDR1 is SQVTM and CDR2 ANQGSEA. CDR3 nucleotide sequence: TGCAGCGTTGTCGGCGGCCTTGGGGCCAACGTCCTGACTTTC. It codes for CSVVGGLGANVLTF.

This rearrangement joins TRBV5-8 to TRBJ2-2; the D is unclear. Trimming removed 2 bases at V and 6 bases at J, with 11 bases between. The germline V gene encodes CDR1 SGHTS and CDR2 YDEGEE. CDR3 size: 14 residues. CDR3: CASSFGQRAGELFF. The CDR3 DNA is TGTGCCAGCAGCTTTGGTCAACGCGCCGGGGAGCTGTTTTTT. The full variable domain, completed using reference TRBV5-8 and TRBJ2-2, is EAGVTQSPTHLIKTRGQQATLRCSPISGHTSVYWYQQALGLGLQFLLWYDEGEERNRGNFPPRFSGRQFPNYSSELNVNALELEDSALYLCASSFGQRAGELFFGEGSRLTVL.

The chain uses TRBV2 and TRBJ2-5; D gene uncertain. Looked up from germline, CDR1 is SNHLY and CDR2 is FYNNEI. There are 12 residues in the CDR3. Trimming cost V 8 bases and J 4 bases, with 11 bases left between them. This chain's CDR3 is CASGQGLETQYF. CDR3 sequence (DNA): TGTGCCAGCGGCCAAGGGTTAGAGACCCAGTACTTC.

This rearrangement joins TRBV5-1 to TRBJ2-7; D is uncertain. In germline, CDR1 is SGHRS, CDR2 YFSETQ. The CDR3 contains 12 residues. Deletions cut 0 bases from V and 5 bases from J, with 6 bases between. This CDR3 is CASSLVPDEQYF. In DNA, the CDR3 is TGCGCCAGCAGCTTGGTTCCGGACGAGCAGTACTTC.

The chain uses TRBV4-1 and TRBJ2-7; 8 bases are a match to TRBD2. With 4 bases clipped from V and 4 bases from J, the junction kept 15 bases outside the gene matches. The CDR3 consists of 17 residues. Germline CDR1 reads MGHRA; CDR2 reads YSYEKL. The CDR3 sequence: CASSRTGSTSAKYEQYF. The CDR3 bases are TGCGCCAGCAGCCGAACAGGATCGACTAGCGCTAAATACGAGCAGTACTTC.

The chain carries TRBV10-3 and TRBJ2-7; D is unclear. The CDR3 consists of 13 residues. Trimming pared 7 bases from V and 2 bases from J, leaving 12 bases between. Germline V lookup: CDR1 ENHRY, CDR2 SYGVKD. The DNA of the CDR3 is TGTGCCATCAAAGGTAGCCGGCCCTACGAGCAGTACTTC. It specifies CAIKGSRPYEQYF.

The V call is TRBV6-5, the J call TRBJ2-2, with a tentative D call TRBD2 (6 bases). V gave up 2 bases and J gave up 3 bases, with 13 bases separating them. In germline, CDR1 is MNHEY, CDR2 SVGAGI. This CDR3 region has 16 residues. CDR3 sequence (DNA): TGTGCCAGCAGTTACCTCTCGGGAGCGGACACCGGGGAGCTGTTTTTT. Translating gives CASSYLSGADTGELFF.

This sequence joins TRBV7-6 and TRBJ1-1; D call uncertain. The CDR3 contains 16 residues. Between the trimmed V and J ends, which lost 5 bases and 4 bases, there was a span of 20 bases. CDR1 is SGHVS, CDR2 FNYEAQ, per germline. CDR3 sequence reads: CASSRIPSPGSTEAFF. CDR3 DNA sequence: TGTGCCAGCAGCCGCATCCCGTCCCCCGGAAGCACTGAAGCTTTCTTT.

The chain uses TRBV5-1 and TRBJ1-2; the match to TRBD1 covers 8 bases. Germline V CDR1 and CDR2: SGHRS, YFSETQ. This CDR3 has 15 amino acids. With 4 bases clipped from V and 6 bases from J, the junction kept 11 bases outside the gene matches. The CDR3 spells CASSIRTGQGDGYTF. The DNA of the CDR3 is TGCGCCAGCAGCATCCGGACAGGGCAGGGTGATGGCTACACCTTC.

This clone has just a few counts. CDR3 coding DNA: TGCGCCAGTGGGAATGACGGTAACTATGGCTACACCTTC. Its protein product is CASGNDGNYGYTF. This chain links TRBV5-1 with TRBJ1-2; D gene uncertain. CDR1 and CDR2 from the germline V gene are SGHRS and YFSETQ. V lost 8 bases and J 1 base, leaving 12 bases between the germline ends. The CDR3 is 13 amino acids.

This chain uses TRBV4-1 with TRBJ2-3; TRBD1 or TRBD2 may be the D gene (6 bases each). The germline V and J ends were trimmed by 6 bases and 5 bases, with 18 bases remaining between them. Per germline, CDR1 MGHRA and CDR2 YSYEKL. The CDR3 length is 15 residues. The CDR3 spells CASRSGLLRGDTQYF. In DNA form, the CDR3 reads TGCGCCAGCAGATCGGGACTTCTCAGGGGAGATACGCAGTATTTT.

Here the CDR3 reads CASSVLFRGRRDLFF. The CDR3 region has the DNA TGTGCCAGCAGCGTCCTTTTTCGGGGGAGAAGAGACCTGTTTTTT. The genes are TRBV7-8 and TRBJ1-4; a possible D gene is TRBD1 (5 bases). V lost 5 bases, J lost 14 bases, and 24 bases lay in between. The germline V gene has CDR1 SGHVS and CDR2 FQNEAQ. The CDR3 consists of 15 residues.

The chain joins TRBV30 to TRBJ1-1, with D perhaps TRBD1 (5 bases). There are 16 residues in the CDR3. CDR1 and CDR2 (germline): GTSNPN, SVGIG (reference sequence). V gave up 5 bases and J gave up 0 bases, with 19 bases separating them. DNA of the CDR3: TGTGCCTGGGGGGATGGGGCGGCTCTGATGAACACTGAAGCTTTCTTT. Encoded protein: CAWGDGAALMNTEAFF.